The T cell receptor (beta chain) described here comes from a study of blood T cell repertoires in COVID-19 (dated by TCRdb to the early 2020s). In the study overall: Samples covering the acute and convalescent phases of COVID-19 were provided by collaborators in the United States, Italy and Spain. The material from the prospective study consisted of cDNA or gDNA derived from T cells, B-cell-depleted T cells, or PBMCs. The dataset comprised deeply sampled blood TCRbeta repertoires from subjects exposed to, actively infected with, or recovered from COVID-19. The repertoires were released in a freely available public database meant as a resource for research on the immune response to SARS-CoV-2. The samples were drawn from the first 160 participants of the ongoing ImmuneRACE study and from about 1,200 subjects provided by 6 global collaborators. A de-identified subject ID, COVID-19 status, age in years and sex were almost always included in the sample metadata. Where available, HLA class I and class II types were obtained from metadata supplied by the sample provider rather than from assay-based typing. Study-level results and caveats: The quantity of clinical and demographic metadata differed by source and by participant and was supplied without curation.

One collaborating source in Seattle enrolled patients while the patients were actively infected and followed the patients over time throughout the course of disease. The collaborating institutions used their own protocols to collect whole blood in K2EDTA tubes. For TCRbeta analysis, collaborators shipped samples in one of three forms: frozen whole blood, isolated PBMCs, or DNA extracted from either of those sample types. As regards this clone: What this receptor recognizes is not known. Per-base quality was not reported, and no clone a single base away is much larger than it.

TCRbeta CDR3 regions were amplified from genomic DNA by means of the immunoSEQ Assay, a bias-controlled multiplex PCR. For the original study's pipeline: Within the assay, amplification of reference gene primers was used to estimate how many nucleated cells each sample contained. To quantify the absolute abundance of each unique TCRbeta CDR3 rearrangement, sequence reads were collapsed and filtered. For each sample, productive Simpson clonality was calculated as the square root of Simpson's diversity index over productive rearrangements. TCRdb's version of the immuneACCESS table is confined to in-frame rearrangements and falls short of the full clone set. An unresolved V gene accounts for under half of the shortfall where checked; the remainder is of unknown origin. That table is the source of V, J and clone size, and D and trimming were worked out from the DNA. This sample comprises about 350,000 clones, 85% to 90% of them detected only once. Of the sample, just under 7.5% falls within the top ten clones.

The CDR3 goes from the cysteine to the phenylalanine over 14 residues. The sequence is cut down to CDR3 DNA, 42 bases in frame from base 1. CDR1 and CDR2 were assigned from the germline V gene as KGHDR and SFDVKD. V was cut back by 4 bases and J by 3 bases, leaving a gap of 11 bases between them. The chain is made from TRBV24-1 and TRBJ1-2; the D gene is unclear. This clonotype originated in a woman between 65 and 79 years old with COVID-19, enrolled during active disease. The sequenced material came from peripheral blood. Here is the DNA: TGTGCCACCAGTGACCTACAACAGTACTATGGCTACACCTTC. This codes for CATSDLQQYYGYTF.